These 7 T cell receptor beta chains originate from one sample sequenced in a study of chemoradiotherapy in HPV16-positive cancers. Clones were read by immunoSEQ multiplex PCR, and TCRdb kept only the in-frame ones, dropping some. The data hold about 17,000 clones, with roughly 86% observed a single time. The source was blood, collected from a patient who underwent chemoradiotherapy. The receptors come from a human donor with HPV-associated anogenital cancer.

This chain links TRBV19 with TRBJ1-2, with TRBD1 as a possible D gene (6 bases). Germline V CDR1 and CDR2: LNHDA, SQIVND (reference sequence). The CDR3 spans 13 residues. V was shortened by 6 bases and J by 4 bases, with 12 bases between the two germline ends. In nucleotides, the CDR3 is TGTGCCAGTAGGGACGTAGGGGGCTATGGCTACACCTTC. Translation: CASRDVGGYGYTF.

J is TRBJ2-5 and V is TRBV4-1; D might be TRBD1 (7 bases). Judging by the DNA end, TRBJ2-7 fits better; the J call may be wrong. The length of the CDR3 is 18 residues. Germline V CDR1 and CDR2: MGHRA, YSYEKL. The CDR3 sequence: CASSQDTYPTGTSYEQYF. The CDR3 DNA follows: TGCGCCAGCAGCCAGGACACCTACCCGACAGGGACTTCATACGAGCAGTACTTC.

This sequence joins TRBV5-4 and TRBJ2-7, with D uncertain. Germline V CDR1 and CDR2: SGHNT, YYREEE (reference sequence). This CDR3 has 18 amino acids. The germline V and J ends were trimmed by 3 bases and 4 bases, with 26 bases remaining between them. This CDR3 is CASSSLGFKAAQDYEQYF. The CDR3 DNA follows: TGTGCCAGCAGCTCCCTAGGTTTCAAGGCAGCCCAAGATTACGAGCAGTACTTC. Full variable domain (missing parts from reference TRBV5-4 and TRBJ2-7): ETGVTQSPTHLIKTRGQQVTLRCSSQSGHNTVSWYQQALGQGPQFIFQYYREEENGRGNFPPRFSGLQFPNYSSELNVNALELDDSALYLCASSSLGFKAAQDYEQYFGPGTRLTVT.

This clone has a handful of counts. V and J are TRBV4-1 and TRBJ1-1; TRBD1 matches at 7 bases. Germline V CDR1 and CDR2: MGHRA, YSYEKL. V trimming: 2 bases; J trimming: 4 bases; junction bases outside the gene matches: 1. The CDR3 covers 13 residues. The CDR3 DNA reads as TGCGCCAGCAGCCAAACAGGGGCCACTGAAGCTTTCTTT. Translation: CASSQTGATEAFF.

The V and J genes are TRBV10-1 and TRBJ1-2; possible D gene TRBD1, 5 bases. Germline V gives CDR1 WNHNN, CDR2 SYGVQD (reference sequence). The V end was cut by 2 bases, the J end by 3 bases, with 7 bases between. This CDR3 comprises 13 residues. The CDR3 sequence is CASSEGGDYGYTF. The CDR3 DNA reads TGCGCCAGCAGTGAGGGGGGGGACTATGGCTACACCTTC.

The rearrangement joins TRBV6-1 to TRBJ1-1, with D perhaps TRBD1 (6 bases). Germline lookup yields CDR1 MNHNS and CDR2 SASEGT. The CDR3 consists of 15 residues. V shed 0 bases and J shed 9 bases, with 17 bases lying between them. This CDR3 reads CASSEALGGTTKAFF. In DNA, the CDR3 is TGTGCCAGCAGTGAAGCGTTAGGGGGGACGACGAAAGCTTTCTTT.

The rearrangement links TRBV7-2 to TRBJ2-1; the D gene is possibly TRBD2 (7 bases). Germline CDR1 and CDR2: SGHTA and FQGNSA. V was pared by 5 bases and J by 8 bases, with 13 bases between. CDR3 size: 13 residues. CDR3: CASSLGGGDEQFF. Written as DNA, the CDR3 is TGTGCCAGCAGCCTGGGAGGGGGAGATGAGCAGTTCTTC.